The 27 T cell receptor beta chains listed next were all sequenced from one sample in a study of T cell responses to AZD1222 COVID-19 vaccine. Only in-frame clones appear in the TCRdb table, and some are missing; sequencing was by immunoSEQ multiplex PCR. This sample has some 39,000 clones, with about 90% found just once. Sequenced material: peripheral blood, taken 28 days after the second AZD1222 dose. All receptors derive from an adult who received the AZD1222 COVID-19 vaccine.

V gene TRBV12-5 combines with J gene TRBJ2-1; TRBD1 matches at 7 bases. This CDR3 spans 14 amino acids. CDR1 is LGHNT and CDR2 is FRNRAP in the germline V gene. V gave up 1 base and J gave up 8 bases; unmatched junction bases: 5. CDR3 in DNA: TGTGCTAGTGGTTTGGGGTCAGGGGGAGATGAGCAGTTCTTC. Its translation: CASGLGSGGDEQFF. The complete variable domain, with remaining parts taken from reference TRBV12-5 and TRBJ2-1, reads DARVTQTPRHKVTEMGQEVTMRCQPILGHNTVFWYRQTMMQGLELLAYFRNRAPLDDSGMPKDRFSAEMPDATLATLKIQPSEPRDSAVYFCASGLGSGGDEQFFGPGTRLTVL.

The gene calls are TRBV13 and TRBJ1-1, with D possibly TRBD1 on 5 matching bases. The V end was cut by 5 bases, the J end by 1 base, with 8 bases between. The CDR3 length is 13 residues. The germline V gene encodes CDR1 PRHDT and CDR2 FYEKMQ (reference sequence). The CDR3: CASSVDTNTEAFF. The CDR3 nucleotides read TGTGCCAGCAGCGTGGACACGAACACTGAAGCTTTCTTT.

The genes are TRBV7-9 and TRBJ1-2; maybe TRBD1 (6 bases). Germline V gives CDR1 SEHNR, CDR2 FQNEAQ (reference sequence). V lost 0 bases and J 6 bases, leaving 14 bases between the germline ends. The length of the CDR3 is 15 residues. CDR3 protein: CASSLAGRTVDGYTF. In nucleotides, the CDR3 is TGTGCCAGCAGCTTAGCGGGGAGGACAGTCGATGGCTACACCTTC.

This clone came up a few times. The rearrangement joins TRBV5-1 to TRBJ2-3; TRBD1 is a possible D gene (6 bases). V dropped 0 bases and J dropped 2 bases, with 10 bases sitting between them. The length of the CDR3 is 15 residues. Germline assignment: CDR1 SGHRS and CDR2 YFSETQ. The CDR3 DNA sequence: TGCGCCAGCAGCTTGGCTGGACAGCACACAGATACGCAGTATTTT. Its translation: CASSLAGQHTDTQYF.

This clone was counted once. The same CDR3 arises from other DNA sequences in this sample as well. This chain joins TRBV2 and TRBJ2-7; D not resolved. There are 11 residues in the CDR3. Germline lookup yields CDR1 SNHLY and CDR2 FYNNEI. V was trimmed by 3 bases and J by 2 bases, leaving 2 bases between them. The CDR3 DNA follows: TGTGCCAGCAGTGAGACCTACGAGCAGTACTTC. Its translation is CASSETYEQYF.

This clone appeared once. This chain connects TRBV10-3 to TRBJ1-4; TRBD1 matches 8 bases. This CDR3 is built from 13 residues. Germline-derived CDR1 and CDR2 are ENHRY and SYGVKD. Trimming removed 6 bases from V and 8 bases from J; junction bases left unmatched: 5. The DNA for the CDR3 is TGTGCCATCAGGCCACAGGGGGAGGAAAAACTGTTTTTT. It encodes CAIRPQGEEKLFF.

The V call is TRBV14, the J call TRBJ1-3; D unclear. With 1 base removed from V and 0 bases from J, the gap between germline ends came to 10 bases. CDR3 length equals 16 residues. CDR1 is SGHDN and CDR2 is FVKESK in the germline V gene. CDR3 DNA sequence: TGTGCCAGCAGCCAAGGGACCTTACTCTCTGGAAACACCATATATTTT. It specifies CASSQGTLLSGNTIYF.

This clone appeared a single time. J is TRBJ1-6 and V is TRBV6-5, with 10 bases aligning to TRBD1. Per the germline V gene, CDR1 is MNHEY and CDR2 is SVGAGI. The V gene end was trimmed by 4 bases and the J gene end by 10 bases; junction bases not matched to a gene: 4. CDR3 length: 14 amino acids. CDR3 coding DNA: TGTGCCAGCAGTTCGGGACAGGGGCTCTCACCCCTCCACTTT. The encoded protein is CASSSGQGLSPLHF.

This sequence joins TRBV2 and TRBJ1-5; perhaps TRBD1 as D (6 bases). Germline CDR1 is SNHLY and CDR2 is FYNNEI. The CDR3 runs 16 residues. Trimming took off 6 bases at V and 2 bases at J, with 17 bases between the two ends. The CDR3 sequence is CASSARRGGGNQPQHF. For the CDR3, the DNA is TGTGCCAGCAGCGCCCGCAGGGGAGGAGGCAATCAGCCCCAGCATTTT.

The chain is built from TRBV4-2 and TRBJ2-2; a weak D match, TRBD1 (5 bases). V shed 1 base and J shed 2 bases, with 8 bases lying between them. This CDR3 has 15 amino acids. CDR1 and CDR2 from the germline V gene are LGHNA and YNFKEQ. CDR3 in amino acids: CASSQVRTNTGELFF. The CDR3 bases are TGTGCCAGCAGCCAAGTAAGGACAAACACCGGGGAGCTGTTTTTT.

The chain recombines TRBV19 with TRBJ1-5; 9 bases agree with TRBD1. Unmatched junction bases numbered 6, after V lost 8 bases and J lost 1 base. This CDR3 spans 15 amino acids. Germline assignment: CDR1 LNHDA and CDR2 SQIVND (reference sequence). CDR3 amino acids: CASATGGLSNQPQHF. The CDR3 coding sequence is TGTGCCAGTGCCACAGGGGGCTTAAGCAATCAGCCCCAGCATTTT.

The count of this clone is one. V is TRBV30 and J is TRBJ1-2; TRBD1 matches at 7 bases. CDR1 and CDR2 from the germline V gene are GTSNPN and SVGIG (reference sequence). There are 14 residues in the CDR3. V dropped 2 bases and J dropped 8; count of bases not matched to a gene: 11. The CDR3 DNA reads TGTGCCTGGAGTCCTCAACCCGACAGGGACGGCTACACCTTC. Encoded protein: CAWSPQPDRDGYTF.

The genes are TRBV29-1 and TRBJ2-7; D call uncertain. Trimming shortened V by 7 bases and J by 2 bases, and 12 bases separated the two germline ends. The CDR3 is 12 residues long. The germline V gene has CDR1 SQVTM and CDR2 ANQGSEA. The CDR3 is CSAAQVPYEQYF. CDR3 nucleotide sequence: TGCAGCGCGGCCCAAGTACCCTACGAGCAGTACTTC.

This sequence joins TRBV21-1 and TRBJ2-1; whether TRBD2, the table's D call, matches the DNA was not checked. TRBV21-1 is a pseudogene. This CDR3 has 16 amino acids. The CDR3 coding sequence is TGTGCCAGCAGCAAAGCTCCCGGGGGAGGGCCTGGTGAGCAGTTCTTC. Protein sequence: CASSKAPGGGPGEQFF.

The V and J genes are TRBV4-2 and TRBJ1-2; maybe TRBD1 (5 bases). The V gene's germline CDR1 is LGHNA and CDR2 YNFKEQ. V was shortened by 0 bases and J by 0 bases, with 11 bases between the two germline ends. This CDR3 is built from 16 residues. The CDR3 nucleotides are TGTGCCAGCAGCCAAGACGGCAGGGAAGCTAACTATGGCTACACCTTC. Its translation is CASSQDGREANYGYTF.

This sequence joins TRBV4-2 and TRBJ2-3; D not resolved. The CDR3 length is 16 residues. The germline V and J ends were trimmed by 0 bases and 4 bases, with 14 bases remaining between them. CDR1 LGHNA and CDR2 YNFKEQ come from the germline V gene. The CDR3, as DNA: TGTGCCAGCAGCCAAGAAGGCGGTTTCTCCCCAGATACGCAGTATTTT. Translation gives CASSQEGGFSPDTQYF.

The genes are TRBV5-1 and TRBJ1-4, with 7 bases that match TRBD1. The J segment lost 0 bases and the V segment lost 7 bases, leaving 12 bases of the junction unmatched. Germline V gene sequence: CDR1 SGHRS, CDR2 YFSETQ. The CDR3 is made up of 17 amino acids. CDR3 DNA sequence: TGCGCCAGCGCGACAGGGTTCCTTTTTGCAACTAATGAAAAACTGTTTTTT. This translates into CASATGFLFATNEKLFF.

The CDR3 reads CASSLETGRNTGELFF. The CDR3 DNA is TGTGCCAGCAGCTTAGAGACAGGGAGAAACACCGGGGAGCTGTTTTTT. This chain uses TRBV7-7 with TRBJ2-2; 7 nucleotides match TRBD1. This CDR3 is 16 amino acids long. J gave up 2 bases and V 1 base, and 4 bases lay outside the gene matches. Germline V lookup: CDR1 SSHAT, CDR2 FNYEAQ (reference sequence).

The CDR3 bases are TGTGCCAGTAGTAAACGGAATTTTAATTCACCCCTCCACTTT. Translation gives CASSKRNFNSPLHF. This rearrangement joins TRBV19 to TRBJ1-6; D gene unclear. This CDR3 spans 14 amino acids. Germline V gene lookup returns CDR1 LNHDA and CDR2 SQIVND (reference sequence). The germline V and J ends were trimmed by 4 bases and 6 bases, with 10 bases remaining between them.

V and J are TRBV6-5 and TRBJ1-2, with a weak D call TRBD1 (5 bases). V gave up 7 bases and J gave up 8 bases, with 23 bases separating them. Germline lookup yields CDR1 MNHEY and CDR2 SVGAGI. This CDR3 spans 15 amino acids. This CDR3 reads CASTLGRGAAFGYTF. The CDR3 nucleotides read TGTGCCAGCACCTTAGGTCGGGGCGCCGCCTTCGGCTACACCTTC.

The V and J genes are TRBV18 and TRBJ1-6; the D is unclear. Germline V gene lookup returns CDR1 KGHSH and CDR2 LQKENI. The V and J ends lost 6 bases and 7 bases respectively, with 16 bases between them. The CDR3 loop spans 15 amino acids. The DNA for the CDR3 is TGTGCCAGCTCTACCGTCCGGCGGATCAATTCACCCCTCCACTTT. This encodes CASSTVRRINSPLHF.

The J gene is TRBJ2-1, the V gene TRBV6-5, with D maybe TRBD1 (5 bases). The CDR3 totals 15 residues. CDR1 is MNHEY, CDR2 SVGAGI, per germline. The V and J ends lost 6 bases and 0 bases respectively, with 12 bases between them. The CDR3 spells CASSQQESSYNEQFF. CDR3 nucleotides: TGTGCCAGCAGCCAACAGGAGAGCTCCTACAATGAGCAGTTCTTC.

This sequence joins TRBV6-5 and TRBJ2-2; 8 positions match TRBD1. V lost 2 bases, J lost 8 bases, and 4 bases stayed unmatched. CDR1 and CDR2 from the germline V gene are MNHEY and SVGAGI. The CDR3 is 14 residues long. CDR3 bases: TGTGCCAGCAGTTACGGCAGGGGGCTAGGGGAGCTGTTTTTT. Translated: CASSYGRGLGELFF.

This sequence joins TRBV7-2 and TRBJ1-2, with 7 bases fitting TRBD1. This CDR3 has 15 residues. CDR1 is SGHTA and CDR2 is FQGNSA in the germline V gene. V was pared by 3 bases and J by 4 bases, with 8 bases of the junction left unmatched. The CDR3 is CASSFPGTATYGYTF. The CDR3 coding sequence is TGTGCCAGCAGCTTCCCCGGGACAGCGACCTATGGCTACACCTTC.

The chain uses TRBV5-1 and TRBJ2-1; the match to TRBD2 covers 12 bases. J was trimmed by 7 bases and V by 0 bases; bases with no gene match: 5. The CDR3 has 16 residues. Looked up from germline, CDR1 is SGHRS and CDR2 is YFSETQ. In DNA form, the CDR3 reads TGCGCCAGCAGCTTGGAACTAGCGGGGGGCCTAAATGAGCAGTTCTTC. Amino acid sequence: CASSLELAGGLNEQFF. The whole variable domain, remainder taken from reference TRBV5-1 and TRBJ2-1, is KAGVTQTPRYLIKTRGQQVTLSCSPISGHRSVSWYQQTPGQGLQFLFEYFSETQRNKGNFPGRFSGRQFSNSRSEMNVSTLELGDSALYLCASSLELAGGLNEQFFGPGTRLTVL.

The J gene is TRBJ2-2, the V gene TRBV30; D possibly uses TRBD1 or TRBD2 (5 bases each). Trimming removed 3 bases from V and 8 bases from J, with 13 bases in between. Germline CDR1 GTSNPN, CDR2 SVGIG (reference sequence). The CDR3 is 13 amino acids. The CDR3 region has the DNA TGTGCCTGGAGCCGGGACGTCAAAGGGGAGCTGTTTTTT. Amino acid sequence: CAWSRDVKGELFF.

For the CDR3, the DNA is TGTGCCAGCAGCTTAGGGGGAACTAATGAAAAACTGTTTTTT. This codes for CASSLGGTNEKLFF. The V and J genes are TRBV7-2 and TRBJ1-4; D remains unclear. The V end was cut by 1 base, the J end by 1 base, with 4 bases between. The CDR3 runs to 14 residues. Germline V lookup: CDR1 SGHTA, CDR2 FQGNSA.